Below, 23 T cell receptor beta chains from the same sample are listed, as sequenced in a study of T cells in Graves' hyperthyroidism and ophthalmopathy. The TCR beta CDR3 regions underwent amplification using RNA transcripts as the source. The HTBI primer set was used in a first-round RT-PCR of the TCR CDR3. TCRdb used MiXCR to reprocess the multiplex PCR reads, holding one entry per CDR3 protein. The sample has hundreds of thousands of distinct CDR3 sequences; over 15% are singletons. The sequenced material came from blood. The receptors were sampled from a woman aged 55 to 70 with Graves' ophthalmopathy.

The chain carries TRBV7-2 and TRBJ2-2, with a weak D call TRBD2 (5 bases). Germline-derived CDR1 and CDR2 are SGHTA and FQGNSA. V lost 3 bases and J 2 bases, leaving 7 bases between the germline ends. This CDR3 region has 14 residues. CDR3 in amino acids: CASSLTINTGELFF. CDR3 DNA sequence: TGTGCCAGCAGCTTGACTATCAACACCGGGGAGCTGTTTTTT.

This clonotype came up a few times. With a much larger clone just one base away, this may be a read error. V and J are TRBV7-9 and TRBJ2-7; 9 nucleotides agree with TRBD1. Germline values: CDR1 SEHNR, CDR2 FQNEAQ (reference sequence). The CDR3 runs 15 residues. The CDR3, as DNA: TGTGCCAGCAGCGAACAGGGGGCGCAAGGATACGAGCAGTGCTTC. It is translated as CASSEQGAQGYEQCF.

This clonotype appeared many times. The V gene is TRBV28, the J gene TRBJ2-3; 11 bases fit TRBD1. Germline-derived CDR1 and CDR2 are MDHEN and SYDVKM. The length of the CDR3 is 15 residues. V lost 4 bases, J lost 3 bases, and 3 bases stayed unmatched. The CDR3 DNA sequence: TGTGCCAGCAGTTCGGGACAGGGGGGAACAGATACGCAGTATTTT. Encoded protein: CASSSGQGGTDTQYF.

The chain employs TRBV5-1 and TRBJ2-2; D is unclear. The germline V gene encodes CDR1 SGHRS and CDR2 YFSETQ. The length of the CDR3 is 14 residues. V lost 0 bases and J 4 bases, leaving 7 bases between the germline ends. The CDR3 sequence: CASSLESPTGELFF. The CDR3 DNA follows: TGCGCCAGCAGCTTGGAATCCCCCACCGGGGAGCTGTTTTTT.

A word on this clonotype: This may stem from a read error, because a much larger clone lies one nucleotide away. The CDR3 sequence is CAISESGGPPYNEQFF. In nucleotides, the CDR3 is TGTGCCATCAGTGAAAGCGGGGGACCCCCTTACAATGAGCAGTTCTTC. V usage is TRBV10-3 and J usage is TRBJ2-1; 8 nucleotides agree with TRBD2. CDR3 length: 16 residues. Germline lookup yields CDR1 ENHRY and CDR2 SYGVKD. J lost 4 bases, V lost 3 bases, and 8 bases had no gene match.

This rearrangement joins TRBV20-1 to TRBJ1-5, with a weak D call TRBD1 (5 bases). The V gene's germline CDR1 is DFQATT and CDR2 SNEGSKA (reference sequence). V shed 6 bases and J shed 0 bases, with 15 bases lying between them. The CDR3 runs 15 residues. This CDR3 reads CSAGTGSYSNQPQHF. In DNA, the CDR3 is TGCAGTGCCGGAACAGGAAGTTATAGCAATCAGCCCCAGCATTTT.

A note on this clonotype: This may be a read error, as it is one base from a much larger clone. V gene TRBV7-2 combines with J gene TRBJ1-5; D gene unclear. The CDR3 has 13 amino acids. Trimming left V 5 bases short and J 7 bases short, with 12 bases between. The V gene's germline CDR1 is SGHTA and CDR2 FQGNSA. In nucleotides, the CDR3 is TGTGCCAGCAGCCGGAACAACGCGCAGCCCCAGCATTTT. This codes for CASSRNNAQPQHF. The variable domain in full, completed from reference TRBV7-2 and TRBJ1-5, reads GAGVSQSPSNKVTEKGKDVELRCDPISGHTALYWYRQSLGQGLEFLIYFQGNSAPDKSGLPSDRFSAERTGGSVSTLTIQRTQQEDSAVYLCASSRNNAQPQHFGDGTRLSIL.

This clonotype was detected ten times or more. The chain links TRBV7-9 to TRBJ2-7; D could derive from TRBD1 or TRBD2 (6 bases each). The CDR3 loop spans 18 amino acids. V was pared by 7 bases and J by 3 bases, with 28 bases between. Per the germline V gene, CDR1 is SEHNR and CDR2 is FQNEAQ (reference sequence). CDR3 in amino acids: CASTTPRGAGGRGYEQYF. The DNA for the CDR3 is TGTGCCAGCACCACCCCCCGAGGTGCTGGGGGGCGAGGCTACGAGCAGTACTTC.

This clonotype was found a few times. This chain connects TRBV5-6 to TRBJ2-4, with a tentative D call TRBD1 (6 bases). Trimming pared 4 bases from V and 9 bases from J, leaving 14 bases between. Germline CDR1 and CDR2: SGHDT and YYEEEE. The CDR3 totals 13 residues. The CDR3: CASSVRDKSIQYF. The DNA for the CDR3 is TGTGCCAGCAGCGTCCGGGACAAGTCCATTCAGTACTTC.

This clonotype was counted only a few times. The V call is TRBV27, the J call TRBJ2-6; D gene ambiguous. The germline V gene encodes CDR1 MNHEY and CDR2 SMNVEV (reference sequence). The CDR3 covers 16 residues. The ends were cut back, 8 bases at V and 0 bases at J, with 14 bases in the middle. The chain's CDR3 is CASCREASSGANVLTF. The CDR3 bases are TGTGCCAGCTGTAGAGAGGCCAGCTCTGGGGCCAACGTCCTGACTTTC.

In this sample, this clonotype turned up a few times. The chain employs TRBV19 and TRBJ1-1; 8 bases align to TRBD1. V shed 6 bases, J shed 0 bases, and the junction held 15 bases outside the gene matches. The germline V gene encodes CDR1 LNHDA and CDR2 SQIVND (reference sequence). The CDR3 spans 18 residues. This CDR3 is CASRGIALQGDMNTEAFF. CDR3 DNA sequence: TGTGCCAGTAGAGGAATCGCCCTACAGGGGGATATGAACACTGAAGCTTTCTTT.

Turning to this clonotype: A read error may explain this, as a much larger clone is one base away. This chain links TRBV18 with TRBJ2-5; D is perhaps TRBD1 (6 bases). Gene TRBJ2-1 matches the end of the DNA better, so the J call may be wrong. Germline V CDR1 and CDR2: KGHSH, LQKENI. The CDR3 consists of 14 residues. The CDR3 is CASSPSQGKETQFF. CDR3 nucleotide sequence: TGTGCCAGCTCACCTTCCCAGGGGAAAGAGACCCAGTTCTTC.

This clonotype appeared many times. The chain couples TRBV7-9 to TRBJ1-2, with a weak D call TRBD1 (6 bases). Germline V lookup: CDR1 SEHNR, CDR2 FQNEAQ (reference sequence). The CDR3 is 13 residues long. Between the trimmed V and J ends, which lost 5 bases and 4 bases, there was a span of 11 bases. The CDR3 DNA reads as TGTGCCAGCAGCCTCGACAGGACCTATGGCTACACCTTC. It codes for CASSLDRTYGYTF. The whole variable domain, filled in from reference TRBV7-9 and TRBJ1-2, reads DTGVSQNPRHKITKRGQNVTFRCDPISEHNRLYWYRQTLGQGPEFLTYFQNEAQLEKSRLLSDRFSAERPKGSFSTLEIQRTEQGDSAMYLCASSLDRTYGYTFGSGTRLTVV.

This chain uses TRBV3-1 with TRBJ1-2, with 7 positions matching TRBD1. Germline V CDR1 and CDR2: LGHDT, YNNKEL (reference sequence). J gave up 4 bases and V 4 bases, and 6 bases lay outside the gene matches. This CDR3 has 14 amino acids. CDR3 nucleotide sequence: TGTGCCAGCAGCCGAAGGGGGCCCTCCTATGGCTACACCTTC. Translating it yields CASSRRGPSYGYTF.

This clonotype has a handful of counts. CDR3 coding DNA: TGCAGTGCTAGAGACGCGGGGGTCGGGGGGCCTCAGCCCCAGCATTTT. The encoded protein is CSARDAGVGGPQPQHF. The chain is built from TRBV20-1 and TRBJ1-5, with D perhaps TRBD1 (6 bases). The CDR3 loop spans 16 amino acids. Germline loops: CDR1 DFQATT, CDR2 SNEGSKA (reference sequence). Trimming shortened V by 0 bases and J by 6 bases, and 18 bases separated the two germline ends.

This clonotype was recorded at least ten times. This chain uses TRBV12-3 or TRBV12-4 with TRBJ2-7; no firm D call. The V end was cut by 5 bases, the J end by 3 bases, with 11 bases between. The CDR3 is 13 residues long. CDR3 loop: CASSRHGVYEQYF. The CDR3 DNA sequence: TGTGCCAGCAGTCGGCATGGAGTCTACGAGCAGTACTTC.

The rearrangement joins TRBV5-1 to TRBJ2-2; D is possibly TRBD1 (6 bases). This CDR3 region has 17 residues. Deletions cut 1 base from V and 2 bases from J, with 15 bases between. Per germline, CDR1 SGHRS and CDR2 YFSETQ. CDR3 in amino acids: CASSLRQAPGNTGELFF. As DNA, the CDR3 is TGCGCCAGCAGCTTGAGACAGGCCCCAGGAAACACCGGGGAGCTGTTTTTT.

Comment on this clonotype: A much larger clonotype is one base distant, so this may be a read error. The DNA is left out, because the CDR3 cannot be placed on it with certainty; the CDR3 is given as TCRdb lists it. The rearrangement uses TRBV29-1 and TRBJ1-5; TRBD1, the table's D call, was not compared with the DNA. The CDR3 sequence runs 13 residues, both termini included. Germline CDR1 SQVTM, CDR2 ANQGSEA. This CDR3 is CSVAGGNNQPRHF.

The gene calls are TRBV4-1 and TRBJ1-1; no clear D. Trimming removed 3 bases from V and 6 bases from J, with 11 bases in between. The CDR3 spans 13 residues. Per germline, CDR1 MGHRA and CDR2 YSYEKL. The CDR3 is CASSHSSGPEAFF. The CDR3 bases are TGCGCCAGCAGCCATTCGTCGGGTCCTGAAGCTTTCTTT.

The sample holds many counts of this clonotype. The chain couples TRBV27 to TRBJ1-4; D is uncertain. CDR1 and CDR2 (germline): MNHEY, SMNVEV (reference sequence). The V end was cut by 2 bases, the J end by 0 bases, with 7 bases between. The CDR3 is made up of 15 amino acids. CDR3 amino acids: CASSLKPATNEKLFF. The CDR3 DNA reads TGTGCCAGCAGTTTAAAGCCAGCAACTAATGAAAAACTGTTTTTT.

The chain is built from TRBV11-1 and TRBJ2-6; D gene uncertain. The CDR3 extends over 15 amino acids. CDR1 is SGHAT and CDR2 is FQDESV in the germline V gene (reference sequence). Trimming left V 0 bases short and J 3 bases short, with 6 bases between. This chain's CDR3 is CASSLAYGGANVLTF. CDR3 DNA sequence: TGTGCCAGCAGCTTAGCCTATGGTGGGGCCAACGTCCTGACTTTC.

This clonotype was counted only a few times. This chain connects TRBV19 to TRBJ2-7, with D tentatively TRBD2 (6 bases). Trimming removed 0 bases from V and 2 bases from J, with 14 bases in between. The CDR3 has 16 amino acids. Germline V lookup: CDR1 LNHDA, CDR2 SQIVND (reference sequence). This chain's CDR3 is CASSIESGTSTYEQYF. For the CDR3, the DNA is TGTGCCAGTAGTATAGAGTCGGGGACTTCTACCTACGAGCAGTACTTC.

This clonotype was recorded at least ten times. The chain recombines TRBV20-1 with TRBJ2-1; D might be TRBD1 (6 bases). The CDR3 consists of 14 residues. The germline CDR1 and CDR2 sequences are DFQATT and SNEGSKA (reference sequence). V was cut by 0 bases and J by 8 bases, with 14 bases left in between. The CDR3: CSARDMGHGDEQFF. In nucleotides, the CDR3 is TGCAGTGCTAGAGATATGGGACACGGCGATGAGCAGTTCTTC.